This is a list of T cell receptor beta chains from one sample in a study of T cells in Graves' hyperthyroidism and ophthalmopathy. TCRdb processed the multiplex PCR reads anew with MiXCR; each CDR3 protein has one entry. The profile shows about 840,000 distinct CDR3 sequences, roughly 37% of them singletons. Sequencing input: blood. The receptor set was obtained from a man younger than 30 with Graves' hyperthyroidism. The CDR3 runs from the conserved cysteine through the conserved F or W. Fields, in order: clone size, J gene, D gene, V gene, CDR3 DNA, CDR3 protein. A D gene is named only where the DNA matches it firmly. Expanded clones get a size class; other rows say once, few or many, or leave the size out.

size: -; J: TRBJ1-1; D: -; V: TRBV13; DNA: TGTGCCAGCAGCCGGCAGGGGATTAGCGTGGGCACTGAAGCTTTCTTT; CDR3: CASSRQGISVGTEAFF
size: -; J: TRBJ1-1; D: -; V: TRBV7-9; DNA: TGTGCCAGCAGCTTTCTCGGGTACAGGGTGAACACTGAAGCTTTCTTT; CDR3: CASSFLGYRVNTEAFF
size: many; J: TRBJ1-1; D: -; V: TRBV9; DNA: TGTGCCAGCAGCTCTGAAGCTTTCTTT; CDR3: CASSSEAFF
size: -; J: TRBJ2-7; D: -; V: TRBV15; DNA: TGTGCCACCAGCAGGGACAATGAGCAGTACTTC; CDR3: CATSRDNEQYF
size: -; J: TRBJ2-2; D: -; V: TRBV25-1; DNA: TGTGCCAGCAGTTATGTGGCGCCCTCGAACACCGGGGAGCTGTTTTTT; CDR3: CASSYVAPSNTGELFF
size: -; J: TRBJ1-4; D: TRBD1; V: TRBV24-1; DNA: TGTGCCACCAGCGCGGCGGGACAGGGAAACGAAAAACTGTTTTTT; CDR3: CATSAAGQGNEKLFF
size: few; J: TRBJ1-1; D: -; V: TRBV7-2; DNA: TGTGCCAGCAGCGACCTGGGGTGGAACACTGAAGCTTTCTTT; CDR3: CASSDLGWNTEAFF
size: -; J: TRBJ2-7; D: -; V: TRBV15; DNA: TGTGCCACCAGGGAGACGGGACGGCTAACCTACGAGCAGTACTTC; CDR3: CATRETGRLTYEQYF
size: many; J: TRBJ1-1; D: -; V: TRBV15; DNA: TGTGCCACCAGCAGACAGGGAGTGGGTACGACTGAAGCTTTCTTT; CDR3: CATSRQGVGTTEAFF
size: -; J: TRBJ1-1; D: -; V: TRBV7-9; DNA: TGTGGCAGCAGACTACAAGCGCTCACTGAAGCTTTCTTT; CDR3: CGSRLQALTEAFF
size: few; J: TRBJ2-7; D: -; V: TRBV6-5; DNA: TGTGCCAGCAGTAAACCGGCGTGGGAGCAGTACTTC; CDR3: CASSKPAWEQYF
size: many; J: TRBJ1-3; D: -; V: TRBV24-1; DNA: TGTGCCACCAGTGCGGAGGGTAACACCATATATTTT; CDR3: CATSAEGNTIYF
size: few; J: TRBJ2-2; D: TRBD2; V: TRBV11-2; DNA: TGTGCCAGCAGCTTCCCGACTAGCGGTACGAACACCGGGGAGCTGTTTTTT; CDR3: CASSFPTSGTNTGELFF
size: -; J: TRBJ2-7; D: -; V: TRBV4-1; DNA: TGCGCCAGCAGCCTCGGCGACGGACAAACCTACGAGCGGTACTTC; CDR3: CASSLGDGQTYERYF
size: -; J: TRBJ2-5; D: TRBD2; V: TRBV20-1; DNA: TGCAGTGCTAAAGCGACTAGCGGGGATCAAGAGACCCAGTACTTC; CDR3: CSAKATSGDQETQYF
size: many; J: TRBJ1-2; D: -; V: TRBV12-3/TRBV12-4; DNA: TGTGCCAGCAGTTTGGGCCTATTCTATGGCTACACCTTC; CDR3: CASSLGLFYGYTF
size: many; J: TRBJ2-7; D: -; V: TRBV10-3; DNA: TGTGCCATCAGTGAGTCGAAGCAGGTTCCCTCCTACGAGCAGTACTTC; CDR3: CAISESKQVPSYEQYF
size: -; J: TRBJ2-6; D: -; V: TRBV2; DNA: TGTGCCAGCAGTGATCTTGCTGGGGCCAACGTCCTGACTTTC; CDR3: CASSDLAGANVLTF
size: few; J: TRBJ2-7; D: -; V: TRBV7-2; DNA: TGTGCCAGCAGCTTTCATCCGGGACCGCCTATAAACGAGCAGTACTTC; CDR3: CASSFHPGPPINEQYF
size: many; J: TRBJ1-1; D: -; V: TRBV7-9; DNA: TGTGCCAGCAGCTTAGAGGACAGCTTAAGGGCTGACACTGAAGCTTTCTTT; CDR3: CASSLEDSLRADTEAFF
size: -; J: TRBJ2-7; D: -; V: TRBV28; DNA: TGTGCCAGCAGGAAGGACCTATACGAGCAGTACTTC; CDR3: CASRKDLYEQYF
size: many; J: TRBJ1-1; D: -; V: TRBV10-3; DNA: TGTGCCATCAGGGGAGGTGGCAGCCTAATGAACACTGAAGCTTTCTTT; CDR3: CAIRGGGSLMNTEAFF
size: -; J: TRBJ2-7; D: -; V: TRBV20-1; DNA: TGCAGTGCTAAGCCTCGAGGGGACGAGCAGTACTTC; CDR3: CSAKPRGDEQYF
size: -; J: TRBJ2-2; D: -; V: TRBV5-1; DNA: TGCGCCAGCAGCCGGGAGACGAGTACCGGGGAGCTGTTTTTT; CDR3: CASSRETSTGELFF
size: -; J: TRBJ2-3; D: -; V: TRBV15; DNA: TGTGCCACCAGCGCCCGGGACTCAGACACAGATACGCAGTATTTT; CDR3: CATSARDSDTDTQYF
size: -; J: TRBJ1-1; D: TRBD1; V: TRBV20-1; DNA: TGCAGTGCTCCCCGGGACAGGGGGACGAACACTGAAGCTTTCTTT; CDR3: CSAPRDRGTNTEAFF